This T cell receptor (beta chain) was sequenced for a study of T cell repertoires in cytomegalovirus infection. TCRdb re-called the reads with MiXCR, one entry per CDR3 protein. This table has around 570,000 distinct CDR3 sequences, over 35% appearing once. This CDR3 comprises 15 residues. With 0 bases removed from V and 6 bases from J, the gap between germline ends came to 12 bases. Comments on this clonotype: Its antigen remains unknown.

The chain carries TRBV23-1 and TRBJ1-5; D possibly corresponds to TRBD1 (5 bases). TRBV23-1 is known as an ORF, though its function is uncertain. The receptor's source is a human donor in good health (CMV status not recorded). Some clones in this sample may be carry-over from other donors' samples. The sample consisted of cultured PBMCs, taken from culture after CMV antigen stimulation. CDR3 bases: TGCGCCAGCAGTCAATCTAGTAGGGGAAGTCAGCCCCAGCATTTT. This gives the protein CASSQSSRGSQPQHF.